The T cell receptor (beta chain) described here comes from a study of blood T cell repertoires in COVID-19. About the research overall: COVID-19 samples, acute and convalescent, were from the United States, Italy and Spain.

Source study methods: By means of reference gene primer amplification, nucleated cell counts were estimated. Using immunoSEQ multiplex PCR, the repertoire was profiled, and TCRdb retains in-frame clones only, with some absent. V and J calls and clone size are copied from that table; D and trimming were computed from the DNA. This repertoire shows about 230,000 clones, about 80% found once; its top ten account for about 7.4%. The CDR3 loop spans 14 amino acids. The V gene end was trimmed by 0 bases and the J gene end by 3 bases; junction bases not matched to a gene: 0. CDR1 and CDR2 from the germline V gene are SGHDT and YYEEEE.

The rearrangement joins TRBV5-6 to TRBJ1-2; 9 positions agree with TRBD1. Specimen: peripheral blood. The receptor was isolated from a woman in her forties or fifties with acute or convalescent COVID-19. The CDR3: CASSLGDRDYGYTF. The CDR3 coding sequence is TGTGCCAGCAGCTTGGGGGACAGGGACTATGGCTACACCTTC.